These 22 T cell receptor beta chains came from one sample sequenced in a study of cytomegalovirus exposure and HLA in healthy donors. PCR was performed using 60 Vbeta and 13 Jbeta primers. Clones were sequenced by immunoSEQ multiplex PCR, and TCRdb holds only the in-frame ones, with some missing. The sample consists of some 140,000 clones, less than 80% of them appearing once. Sequencing used PBMCs. Source of these receptors: a man in his forties or fifties in good health and CMV-seropositive.

V gene TRBV19 combines with J gene TRBJ1-2; D is ambiguous. The CDR3 has 13 amino acids. Germline V CDR1 and CDR2: LNHDA, SQIVND (reference sequence). V was shortened by 10 bases and J by 4 bases, with 16 bases between the two germline ends. The CDR3 is CATHMGSGYGYTF. CDR3 in DNA: TGTGCCACACATATGGGCTCCGGCTATGGCTACACCTTC.

The V call is TRBV28, the J call TRBJ1-5, with 9 positions matching TRBD1. The trim removed 6 bases at V and 7 bases at J, leaving 10 bases unmatched. The CDR3 is 15 residues long. The germline V gene encodes CDR1 MDHEN and CDR2 SYDVKM. The DNA of the CDR3 is TGTGCCAGCAGGGTGGGGGACAGGGCGGGACAGCCCCAGCATTTT. Amino acids: CASRVGDRAGQPQHF.

The chain has TRBV30 and TRBJ1-4; D is uncertain. V lost 1 base and J 0 bases, leaving 15 bases between the germline ends. This CDR3 is 17 amino acids long. The germline V gene encodes CDR1 GTSNPN and CDR2 SVGIG (reference sequence). In DNA, the CDR3 is TGTGCCTGGAGTGCACTTATGACTTTTGCAACTAATGAAAAACTGTTTTTT. It translates to CAWSALMTFATNEKLFF.

The V call is TRBV6-6, the J call TRBJ1-2; possibly TRBD1 for D (5 bases). From germline, CDR1 is MNHNY and CDR2 SVGAGI (reference sequence). The CDR3 is 13 amino acids. V lost 0 bases to trimming and J lost 6 bases, with 8 bases between them. The CDR3 loop reads CASSYSKGNGYTF. CDR3 bases: TGTGCCAGCAGTTACTCGAAGGGGAATGGCTACACCTTC.

This clone was observed once. The chain joins TRBV14 to TRBJ2-1, with D perhaps matching TRBD2 (5 bases). CDR3 length equals 14 residues. The V end was cut by 1 base, the J end by 7 bases, with 11 bases between. Germline V gives CDR1 SGHDN, CDR2 FVKESK. CDR3 nucleotide sequence: TGTGCCAGCAGCCAAGCCACTAGGTCAAATGAGCAGTTCTTC. It codes for CASSQATRSNEQFF.

The chain combines TRBV10-2 with TRBJ1-5; weak D call: TRBD1 (5 bases). The CDR3 has 13 residues. V was shortened by 2 bases and J by 7 bases, with 9 bases between the two germline ends. Germline V gene lookup returns CDR1 WSHSY and CDR2 SAAADI. The CDR3 region is CASSEGARQPQHF. DNA of the CDR3: TGCGCCAGCAGTGAGGGGGCGAGGCAGCCCCAGCATTTT.

The chain joins TRBV9 to TRBJ2-1; possibly TRBD1 for D (6 bases). This CDR3 is built from 18 residues. Germline V lookup: CDR1 SGDLS, CDR2 YYNGEE. Trimming took 0 bases from V and 0 from J, leaving 16 bases between them. The CDR3, as DNA: TGTGCCAGCAGCGTAGCTTCCCATCAGGGGAGCTCCTACAATGAGCAGTTCTTC. It translates to CASSVASHQGSSYNEQFF.

This rearrangement joins TRBV27 to TRBJ2-1; 12 bases align to TRBD2. CDR1 and CDR2 from the germline V gene are MNHEY and SMNVEV (reference sequence). V dropped 4 bases and J dropped 3; count of bases not matched to a gene: 4. The length of the CDR3 is 16 residues. For the CDR3, the DNA is TGTGCCAGCAGTTCCCTAGCGGGAGGGCGCTACAATGAGCAGTTCTTC. It translates to CASSSLAGGRYNEQFF.

This chain uses TRBV18 with TRBJ1-2; TRBD1 aligns across 9 bases. The CDR3 sequence is 18 residues long. Per the germline V gene, CDR1 is KGHSH and CDR2 is LQKENI. The junction had 12 bases not matched to a gene; V was cut back by 3 bases and J by 1 base. The chain's CDR3 is CASSPVPGQGRINYGYTF. CDR3 DNA sequence: TGTGCCAGCTCACCCGTCCCGGGACAGGGTCGTATTAACTATGGCTACACCTTC.

This clone was seen only once. The chain is built from TRBV7-2 and TRBJ2-7, with 9 bases that match TRBD1. The V gene's germline CDR1 is SGHTA and CDR2 FQGNSA. The CDR3 is 15 residues long. After removal of 4 bases from V and 2 bases from J, the junction contained 6 bases not matched to a gene. The CDR3, as DNA: TGTGCCAGCAGCTCTCGGACAGGGGAGCCCTACGAGCAGTACTTC. It codes for CASSSRTGEPYEQYF.

The chain carries TRBV5-4 and TRBJ1-4, with D perhaps TRBD1 (5 bases). Germline V gives CDR1 SGHNT, CDR2 YYREEE (reference sequence). V dropped 4 bases and J dropped 6 bases, with 19 bases sitting between them. CDR3 length: 16 amino acids. DNA of the CDR3: TGTGCCAGCAGCGGGGGGTCTTTTAGACAAGATGAAAAACTGTTTTTT. It yields the protein CASSGGSFRQDEKLFF.

This rearrangement joins TRBV28 to TRBJ1-2, with a tentative D call TRBD1 (5 bases). Looked up from germline, CDR1 is MDHEN and CDR2 is SYDVKM. V lost 3 bases to trimming and J lost 8 bases, with 10 bases between them. The CDR3 sequence is 12 residues long. CDR3 nucleotide sequence: TGTGCCAGCAGTTTGGGGGGGAGAGGCTACACCTTC. Its translation is CASSLGGRGYTF.

The V call is TRBV2, the J call TRBJ2-1; 16 positions match TRBD2. The CDR3 loop spans 14 amino acids. Looked up from germline, CDR1 is SNHLY and CDR2 is FYNNEI. With 8 bases clipped from V and 10 bases from J, the junction kept 5 bases outside the gene matches. CDR3 nucleotides: TGTGCCAGCGAGAGGGGACTAGCGGGAGGGGAGCAGTTCTTC. Its protein product is CASERGLAGGEQFF.

The rearrangement joins TRBV6-4 to TRBJ1-2; D is unresolved. Germline CDR1 and CDR2: MRHNA and SNTAGT. Trimming cost V 10 bases and J 6 bases, with 18 bases left between them. CDR3 length: 13 residues. CDR3 in amino acids: CATRVSGNDGYTF. As DNA, the CDR3 is TGTGCCACCAGAGTGAGCGGCAATGATGGCTACACCTTC.

V and J are TRBV19 and TRBJ2-5; 10 bases map to TRBD1. The CDR3 is made up of 14 amino acids. Germline CDR1 and CDR2: LNHDA and SQIVND (reference sequence). V trimming: 4 bases; J trimming: 9 bases; junction bases outside the gene matches: 8. The CDR3 DNA sequence: TGTGCCAGTAGTAACTTGGACAGGGGGGGTCCCCAGTACTTC. Translating it yields CASSNLDRGGPQYF. The whole variable domain, filled in from reference TRBV19 and TRBJ2-5, reads DGGITQSPKYLFRKEGQNVTLSCEQNLNHDAMYWYRQDPGQGLRLIYYSQIVNDFQKGDIAEGYSVSREKKESFPLTVTSAQKNPTAFYLCASSNLDRGGPQYFGPGTRLLVL.

The V and J genes are TRBV15 and TRBJ1-2, with a weak D call TRBD1 (5 bases). Germline CDR1 reads LNHNV; CDR2 reads YYDKDF (reference sequence). CDR3 length equals 14 residues. Trimming removed 5 bases from V and 5 bases from J, with 15 bases in between. Written as DNA, the CDR3 is TGTGCCACCAGCGTATCGGGACTCCATTATGGCTACACCTTC. It yields the protein CATSVSGLHYGYTF. Drawing the rest from reference TRBV15 and TRBJ1-2, the complete variable domain is DAMVIQNPRYQVTQFGKPVTLSCSQTLNHNVMYWYQQKSSQAPKLLFHYYDKDFNNEADTPDNFQSRRPNTSFCFLDIRSPGLGDTAMYLCATSVSGLHYGYTFGSGTRLTVV.

The gene calls are TRBV5-1 and TRBJ2-2; no clear D gene. Germline CDR1 is SGHRS and CDR2 is YFSETQ. V was shortened by 2 bases and J by 1 base, with 9 bases between the two germline ends. The CDR3 consists of 15 residues. The CDR3: CASSLPSGNTGELFF. The CDR3 DNA reads as TGCGCCAGCAGCTTACCATCCGGGAACACCGGGGAGCTGTTTTTT. The full variable domain, in which reference TRBV5-1 and TRBJ2-2 provide the parts outside the CDR3, is KAGVTQTPRYLIKTRGQQVTLSCSPISGHRSVSWYQQTPGQGLQFLFEYFSETQRNKGNFPGRFSGRQFSNSRSEMNVSTLELGDSALYLCASSLPSGNTGELFFGEGSRLTVL.

This clone was detected only once. This chain uses TRBV27 with TRBJ2-2; 8 bases map to TRBD1. CDR1 is MNHEY and CDR2 is SMNVEV in the germline V gene (reference sequence). J gave up 3 bases and V 4 bases, and 7 bases lay outside the gene matches. CDR3 length: 16 residues. CDR3 region: CASSSPGGADTGELFF. The CDR3 region has the DNA TGTGCCAGCAGTTCCCCAGGGGGCGCCGACACCGGGGAGCTGTTTTTT.

The V call is TRBV6-1, the J call TRBJ2-6; D ambiguous. The germline CDR1 and CDR2 sequences are MNHNS and SASEGT. Trimming left V 5 bases short and J 0 bases short, with 5 bases between. The CDR3 length is 14 residues. The CDR3 protein is CASSLSSGANVLTF. Here the CDR3 DNA reads TGTGCCAGCAGTCTTAGCTCTGGGGCCAACGTCCTGACTTTC.

This clone was observed a single time. The rearrangement joins TRBV7-9 to TRBJ1-5, with 7 bases matching TRBD1. Germline assignment: CDR1 SEHNR and CDR2 FQNEAQ (reference sequence). V lost 5 bases and J lost 2; bases outside the gene matches: 3. This CDR3 is built from 14 residues. For the CDR3, the DNA is TGTGCCAGCAGCGGGCAGGGGGGCAATCAGCCCCAGCATTTT. Translated, it gives CASSGQGGNQPQHF.

The V gene is TRBV21-1, the J gene TRBJ1-5; the table calls TRBD1, which could not be checked here. TRBV21-1 is listed as a pseudogene. The CDR3 runs to 17 residues. The CDR3 bases are TGTGCCAGCAGCAAAAAAGCCGGGACAGGGGCGACTCAGCCCCAGCATTTT. Its translation: CASSKKAGTGATQPQHF.

The CDR3 region is CASSQDGRNSPLHF. The CDR3 nucleotides are TGTGCCAGCAGCCAGGATGGTCGGAATTCACCCCTCCACTTT. The chain couples TRBV7-8 to TRBJ1-6; D is unclear. The V gene's germline CDR1 is SGHVS and CDR2 FQNEAQ. The CDR3 has 14 residues. V lost 5 bases, J lost 7 bases, and 12 bases lay in between.